The clone carrying this TCR beta chain was detected only a few times. Its specificity is unknown. The PBMCs originated from roughly 11 ml of fresh peripheral blood. The data stem from a study of Graves' ophthalmopathy and Graves' hyperthyroidism. General study findings and limits: Using a 13-signature model, the authors split ophthalmopathy from stable hyperthyroidism, with roughly 91% sensitivity and around 76% specificity. Most thyroid-expanded clonotypes exceeding 0.001 frequency were also found in blood.

This CDR3 comprises 13 residues. Germline values: CDR1 DFQATT, CDR2 SNEGSKA (reference sequence). Germline trimming cut 5 bases from V and 5 bases from J; bases unmatched to any gene: 8. The authors amplified TCR beta CDR3 regions, and they did so from RNA transcripts for repertoire sequencing. Investigators did first-round RT-PCR with HTBI primers, then second-round multiplex PCR. TCRdb reprocessed the multiplex PCR reads via MiXCR and lists one record per CDR3 protein. This table holds roughly 160,000 distinct CDR3 sequences, under 45% found once. The chain couples TRBV20-1 to TRBJ1-2; 7 bases are a match to TRBD1. This receptor was taken from a man aged 30 to 45 with Graves' ophthalmopathy. The sample comprised peripheral blood. DNA of the CDR3: TGCAGTGCTGCTCCACTGACAGGGTATGGCTACACCTTC. Its translation is CSAAPLTGYGYTF.